The 3 T cell receptor beta chains listed next were all sequenced from one sample in a study of TIL therapy for anti-PD-1-resistant metastatic lung cancer. Sequencing used immunoSEQ v3. Repertoires were generated with immunoSEQ multiplex PCR, while TCRdb's copy carries only in-frame clones and drops some. This table has approximately 30,000 clones, 74% appearing once. Specified time point: pre-treatment sample, taken before nivolumab and TIL therapy. Sequenced material: blood, taken at baseline. The receptors derive from a woman between 30 and 80 years old with non-small cell lung cancer.

The genes are TRBV6-5 and TRBJ1-5; D gene uncertain. This CDR3 is 14 amino acids long. Looked up from germline, CDR1 is MNHEY and CDR2 is SVGAGI. The ends were cut back, 0 bases at V and 6 bases at J, with 9 bases in the middle. CDR3 region: CASSYSMAGQPQHF. DNA for the CDR3: TGTGCCAGCAGTTACTCGATGGCAGGTCAGCCCCAGCATTTT.

Only a few counts were recorded for this clone. CDR3 residues: CASMAGMSEQFF. In DNA form, the CDR3 reads TGTGCCAGCATGGCGGGAATGAGTGAGCAGTTCTTC. This chain links TRBV2 with TRBJ2-1, with D tentatively TRBD2 (6 bases). The V gene's germline CDR1 is SNHLY and CDR2 FYNNEI. V was clipped by 7 bases and J by 9 bases, with 13 bases between them. This CDR3 has 12 residues.

V usage is TRBV7-8 and J usage is TRBJ1-4, with 7 bases lining up with TRBD1. Germline V gene sequence: CDR1 SGHVS, CDR2 FQNEAQ. V lost 5 bases, J lost 3 bases, and 9 bases stayed unmatched. This CDR3 contains 16 residues. CDR3 residues: CASSMASGGSNEKLFF. Written as DNA, the CDR3 is TGTGCCAGCAGCATGGCCTCAGGGGGATCTAATGAAAAACTGTTTTTT.